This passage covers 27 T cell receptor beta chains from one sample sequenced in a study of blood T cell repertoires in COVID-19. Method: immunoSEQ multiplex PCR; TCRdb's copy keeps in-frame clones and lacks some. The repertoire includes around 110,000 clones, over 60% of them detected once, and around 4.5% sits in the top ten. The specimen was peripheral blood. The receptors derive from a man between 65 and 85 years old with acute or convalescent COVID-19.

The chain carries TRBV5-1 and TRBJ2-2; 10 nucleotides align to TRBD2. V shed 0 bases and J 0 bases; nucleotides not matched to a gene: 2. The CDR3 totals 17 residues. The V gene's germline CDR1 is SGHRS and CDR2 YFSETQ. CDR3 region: CASSLALAGANTGELFF. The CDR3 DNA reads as TGCGCCAGCAGCTTGGCCCTAGCGGGGGCGAACACCGGGGAGCTGTTTTTT.

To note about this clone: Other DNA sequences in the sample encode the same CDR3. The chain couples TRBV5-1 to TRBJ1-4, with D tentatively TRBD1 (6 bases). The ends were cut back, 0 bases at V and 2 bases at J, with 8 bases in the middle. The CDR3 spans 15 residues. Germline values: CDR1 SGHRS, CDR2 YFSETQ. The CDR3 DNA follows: TGCGCCAGCAGCTTGGCAGGGGCGACTAATGAAAAACTGTTTTTT. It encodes CASSLAGATNEKLFF.

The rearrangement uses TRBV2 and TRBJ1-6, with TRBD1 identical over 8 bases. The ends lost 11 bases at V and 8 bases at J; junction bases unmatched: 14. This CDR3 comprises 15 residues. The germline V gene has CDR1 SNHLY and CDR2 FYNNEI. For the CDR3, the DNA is TGTGCCCATAAAGAGCAAAGGACAGGGCATTCACCCCTCCACTTT. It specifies CAHKEQRTGHSPLHF.

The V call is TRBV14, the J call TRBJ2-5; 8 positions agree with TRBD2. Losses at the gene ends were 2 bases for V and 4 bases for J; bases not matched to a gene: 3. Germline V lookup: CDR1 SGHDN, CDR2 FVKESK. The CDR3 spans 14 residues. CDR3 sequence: CASSQSRGGETQYF. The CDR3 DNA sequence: TGTGCCAGCAGCCAATCCCGGGGGGGAGAGACCCAGTACTTC. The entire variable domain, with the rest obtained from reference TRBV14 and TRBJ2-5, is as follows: EAGVTQFPSHSVIEKGQTVTLRCDPISGHDNLYWYRRVMGKEIKFLLHFVKESKQDESGMPNNRFLAERTGGTYSTLKVQPAELEDSGVYFCASSQSRGGETQYFGPGTRLLVL.

The CDR3 region is CASSDRDSPLHF. CDR3 DNA sequence: TGCGCCAGCAGTGATCGGGATTCACCCCTCCACTTT. V is TRBV10-2 and J is TRBJ1-6, with D unresolved. Germline V CDR1 and CDR2: WSHSY, SAAADI. This CDR3 contains 12 residues. V was shortened by 3 bases and J by 8 bases, with 5 bases between the two germline ends.

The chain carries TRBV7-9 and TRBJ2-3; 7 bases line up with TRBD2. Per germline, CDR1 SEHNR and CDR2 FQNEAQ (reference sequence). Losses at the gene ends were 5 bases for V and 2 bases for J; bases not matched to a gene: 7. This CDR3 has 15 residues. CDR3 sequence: CASSRRGDLTDTQYF. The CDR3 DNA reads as TGTGCCAGCAGCCGACGGGGGGACCTCACAGATACGCAGTATTTT.

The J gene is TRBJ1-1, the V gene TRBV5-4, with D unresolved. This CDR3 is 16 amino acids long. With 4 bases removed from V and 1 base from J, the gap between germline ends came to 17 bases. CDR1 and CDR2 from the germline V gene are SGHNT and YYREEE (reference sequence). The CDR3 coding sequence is TGTGCCAGCAGCCGCGATCCCGATTTCGAGAACACTGAAGCTTTCTTT. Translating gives CASSRDPDFENTEAFF.

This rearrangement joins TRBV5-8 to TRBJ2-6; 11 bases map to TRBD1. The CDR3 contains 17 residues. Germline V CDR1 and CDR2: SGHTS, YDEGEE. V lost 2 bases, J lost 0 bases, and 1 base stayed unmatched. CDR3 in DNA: TGTGCCAGCAGCTTCGGGACAGGGGGCTCTGGGGCCAACGTCCTGACTTTC. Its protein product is CASSFGTGGSGANVLTF.

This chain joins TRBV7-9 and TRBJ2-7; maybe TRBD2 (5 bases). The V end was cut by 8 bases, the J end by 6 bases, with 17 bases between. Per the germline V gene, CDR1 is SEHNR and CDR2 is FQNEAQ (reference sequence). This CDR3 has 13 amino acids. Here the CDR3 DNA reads TGTGCCAGCCAAAGGGAGCTTTTGGGCGAGCAGTACTTC. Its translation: CASQRELLGEQYF.

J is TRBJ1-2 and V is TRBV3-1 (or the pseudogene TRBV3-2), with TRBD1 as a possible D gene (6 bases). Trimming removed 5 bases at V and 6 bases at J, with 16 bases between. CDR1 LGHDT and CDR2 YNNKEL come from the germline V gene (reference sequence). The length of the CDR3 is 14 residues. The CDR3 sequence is CASSENTGRDGYTF. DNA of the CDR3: TGTGCCAGCAGCGAAAACACAGGGAGGGATGGCTACACCTTC.

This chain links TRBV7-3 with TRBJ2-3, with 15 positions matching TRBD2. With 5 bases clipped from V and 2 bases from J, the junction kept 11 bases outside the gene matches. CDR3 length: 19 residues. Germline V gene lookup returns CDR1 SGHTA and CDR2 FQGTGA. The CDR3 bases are TGTGCCAGCAGCCTACTACCGGGACTAGCGGGAGGTTCCACAGATACGCAGTATTTT. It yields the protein CASSLLPGLAGGSTDTQYF. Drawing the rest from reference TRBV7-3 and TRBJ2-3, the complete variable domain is GAGVSQTPSNKVTEKGKYVELRCDPISGHTALYWYRQSLGQGPEFLIYFQGTGAADDSGLPNDRFFAVRPEGSVSTLKIQRTERGDSAVYLCASSLLPGLAGGSTDTQYFGPGTRLTVL.

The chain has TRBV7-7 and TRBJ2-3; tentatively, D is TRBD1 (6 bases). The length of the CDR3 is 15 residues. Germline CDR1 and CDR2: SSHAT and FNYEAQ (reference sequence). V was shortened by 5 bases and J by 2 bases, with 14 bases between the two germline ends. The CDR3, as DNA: TGTGCCAGCAGCCCGGGACACCTTTCCACAGATACGCAGTATTTT. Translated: CASSPGHLSTDTQYF.

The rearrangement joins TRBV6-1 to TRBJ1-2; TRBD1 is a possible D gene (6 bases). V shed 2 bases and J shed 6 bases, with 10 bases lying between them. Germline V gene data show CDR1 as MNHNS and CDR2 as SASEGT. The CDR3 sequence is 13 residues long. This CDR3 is CASSERGTNGYTF. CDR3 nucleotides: TGTGCCAGCAGTGAAAGGGGGACCAATGGCTACACCTTC.

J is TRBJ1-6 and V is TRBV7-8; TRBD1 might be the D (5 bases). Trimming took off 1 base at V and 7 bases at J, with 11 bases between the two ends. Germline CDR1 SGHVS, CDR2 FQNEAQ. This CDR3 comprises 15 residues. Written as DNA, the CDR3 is TGTGCCAGCAGCTTAGGGCAGGGTTTGAATTCACCCCTCCACTTT. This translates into CASSLGQGLNSPLHF.

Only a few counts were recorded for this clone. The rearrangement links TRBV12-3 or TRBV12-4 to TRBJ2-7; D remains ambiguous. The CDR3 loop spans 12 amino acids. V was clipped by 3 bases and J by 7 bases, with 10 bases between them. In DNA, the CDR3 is TGTGCCAGCAGTTTTCACCTGCGGGAGCAGTACTTC. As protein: CASSFHLREQYF.

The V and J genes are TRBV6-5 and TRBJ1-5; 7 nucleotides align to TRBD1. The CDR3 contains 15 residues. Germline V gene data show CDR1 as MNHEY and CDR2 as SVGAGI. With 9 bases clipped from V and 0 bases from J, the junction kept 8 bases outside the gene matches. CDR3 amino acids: CASNLGQYSNQPQHF. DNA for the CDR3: TGTGCCAGTAATCTGGGACAGTATAGCAATCAGCCCCAGCATTTT.

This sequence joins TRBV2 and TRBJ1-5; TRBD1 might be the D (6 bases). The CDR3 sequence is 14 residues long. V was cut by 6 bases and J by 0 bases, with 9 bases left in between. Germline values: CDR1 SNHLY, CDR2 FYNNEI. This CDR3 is CASRQGISNQPQHF. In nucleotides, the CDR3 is TGTGCCAGCAGACAGGGTATTAGCAATCAGCCCCAGCATTTT.

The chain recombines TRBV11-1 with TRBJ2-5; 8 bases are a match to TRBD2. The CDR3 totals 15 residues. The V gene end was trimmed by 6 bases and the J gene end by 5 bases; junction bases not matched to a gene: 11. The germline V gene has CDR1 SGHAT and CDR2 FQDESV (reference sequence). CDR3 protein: CASRTGTSSIETQYF. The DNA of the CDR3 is TGTGCCAGCAGGACCGGGACTAGTTCTATTGAGACCCAGTACTTC.

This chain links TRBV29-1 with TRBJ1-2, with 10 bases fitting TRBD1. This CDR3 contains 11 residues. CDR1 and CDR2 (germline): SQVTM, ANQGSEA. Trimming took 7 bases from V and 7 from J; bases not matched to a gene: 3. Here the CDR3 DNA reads TGCAGCGGGACAGGGGGTAGTGGCTACACCTTC. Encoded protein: CSGTGGSGYTF.

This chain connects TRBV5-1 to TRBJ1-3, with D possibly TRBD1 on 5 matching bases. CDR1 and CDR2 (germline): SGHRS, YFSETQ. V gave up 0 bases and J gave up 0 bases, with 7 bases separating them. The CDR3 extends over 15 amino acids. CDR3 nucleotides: TGCGCCAGCAGCTTGGACAGGTTCTCTGGAAACACCATATATTTT. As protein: CASSLDRFSGNTIYF. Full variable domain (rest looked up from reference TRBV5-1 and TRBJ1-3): KAGVTQTPRYLIKTRGQQVTLSCSPISGHRSVSWYQQTPGQGLQFLFEYFSETQRNKGNFPGRFSGRQFSNSRSEMNVSTLELGDSALYLCASSLDRFSGNTIYFGEGSWLTVV.

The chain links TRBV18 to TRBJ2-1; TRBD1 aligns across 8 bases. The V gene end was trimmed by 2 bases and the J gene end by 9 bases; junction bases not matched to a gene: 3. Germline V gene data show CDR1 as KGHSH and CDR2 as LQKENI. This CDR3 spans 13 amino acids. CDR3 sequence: CASSPSTGAEQFF. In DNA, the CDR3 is TGTGCCAGCTCACCATCGACAGGGGCTGAGCAGTTCTTC.

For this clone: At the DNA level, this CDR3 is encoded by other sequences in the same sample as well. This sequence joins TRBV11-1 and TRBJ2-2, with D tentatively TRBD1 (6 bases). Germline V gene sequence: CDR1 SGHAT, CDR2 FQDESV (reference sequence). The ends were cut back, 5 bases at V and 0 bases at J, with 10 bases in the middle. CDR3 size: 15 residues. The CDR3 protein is CASSLNRANTGELFF. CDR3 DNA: TGTGCCAGCAGCCTAAACAGGGCGAACACCGGGGAGCTGTTTTTT.

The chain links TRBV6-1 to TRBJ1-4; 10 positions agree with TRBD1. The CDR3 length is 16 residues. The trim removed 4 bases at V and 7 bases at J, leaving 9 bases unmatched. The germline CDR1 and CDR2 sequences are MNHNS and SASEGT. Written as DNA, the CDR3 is TGTGCCAGCAGTGTCACAACCGGGACAGGGGCTGAAAAACTGTTTTTT. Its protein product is CASSVTTGTGAEKLFF.

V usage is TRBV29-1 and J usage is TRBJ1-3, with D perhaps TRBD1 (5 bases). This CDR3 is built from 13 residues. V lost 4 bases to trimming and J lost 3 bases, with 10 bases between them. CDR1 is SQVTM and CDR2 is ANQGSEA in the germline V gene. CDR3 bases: TGCAGCGTTGCAGGGTCTGTTGGAAACACCATATATTTT. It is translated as CSVAGSVGNTIYF.

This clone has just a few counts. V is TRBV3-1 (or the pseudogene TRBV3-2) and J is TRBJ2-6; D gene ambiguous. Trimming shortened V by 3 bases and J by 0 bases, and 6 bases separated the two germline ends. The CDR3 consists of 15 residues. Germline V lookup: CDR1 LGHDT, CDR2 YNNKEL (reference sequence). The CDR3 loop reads CASSHGFSGANVLTF. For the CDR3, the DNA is TGTGCCAGCAGCCACGGTTTCTCTGGGGCCAACGTCCTGACTTTC.

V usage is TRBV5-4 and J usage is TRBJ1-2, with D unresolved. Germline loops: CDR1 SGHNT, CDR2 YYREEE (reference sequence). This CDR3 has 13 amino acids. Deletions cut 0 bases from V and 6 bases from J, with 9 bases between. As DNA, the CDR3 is TGTGCCAGCAGCTTGGCCGGGGTTGATGGCTACACCTTC. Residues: CASSLAGVDGYTF.

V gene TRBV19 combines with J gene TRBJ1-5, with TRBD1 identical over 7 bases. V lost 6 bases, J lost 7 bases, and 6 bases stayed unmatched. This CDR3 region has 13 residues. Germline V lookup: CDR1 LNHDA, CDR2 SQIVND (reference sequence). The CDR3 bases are TGTGCCAGTAGAGCAGGGGGGAGGCAGCCCCAGCATTTT. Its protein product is CASRAGGRQPQHF.